The clone carrying this TCR beta chain was detected many times. Its cognate antigen is unknown. The data derive from a study of molecular identifiers for immune sequencing clone quantification. Notes on the study in general: Detection of one spiked Jurkat cell's TCR RNA reportedly worked in 750,000 to 1,000,000 naive cells. Clones exceeding 20 RNA copies carried over 99% of effector molecules but under 1% of naive-cell molecules.

V was trimmed by 5 bases and J by 3 bases, leaving 5 bases between them. CDR1 is DFQATT, CDR2 SNEGSKA, per germline (reference sequence). CDR3 length equals 10 residues. TCRdb passed the PCR reads through MiXCR, listing each CDR3 protein once. Of some 97,000 distinct CDR3 sequences listed, around 33% are singletons. Sequenced material: naive CD8+ T cells from blood, with Jurkat cell RNA spiked in. The subset denotes: FACS-sorted CD8+CD4-CCR7+CD45RA+ naive T cells. The sequence derives from a human donor in good health. Some libraries in this study had Jurkat cell RNA spiked in. The chain carries TRBV20-1 and TRBJ2-7; D is uncertain. CDR3: CSAVDYEQYF. CDR3 nucleotides: TGCAGTGCTGTCGACTACGAGCAGTACTTC.